This TCR beta chain was sequenced in a study of T-cell reconstitution after alpha-beta-depleted transplantation in children. V dropped 4 bases and J dropped 6 bases, with 18 bases sitting between them. The length of the CDR3 is 15 residues. Germline V CDR1 and CDR2: SGHRS, YFSETQ. This clonotype was picked up many times. For TCRbeta, the library was prepared with unique molecular identifiers. One entry per CDR3 protein, called by TCRdb with MiXCR from the PCR reads. The sample records 250,000 to 300,000 distinct CDR3 sequences, 9.9% being singletons. This sequence was found in a human donor who donated a stem cell graft to a child with SCID. The V and J genes are TRBV5-1 and TRBJ2-3; D ambiguous. The specimen was PBMCs from the stem cell graft donor, collected from the stem cell graft. The CDR3 DNA reads as TGCGCCAGCAGCCTGACGGTTCCGATAAGGGATACGCAGTATTTT. Translated: CASSLTVPIRDTQYF.